The 12 T cell receptor beta chains reported below all come from one sample, sequenced in a study of spatial heterogeneity in lung cancer. As for time point: sample taken at primary tumor resection. The study sequenced unsorted whole RNA from tumor, nontumor lung or frozen PBMC. TCRdb used MiXCR to reprocess the 5' RACE reads, holding one entry per CDR3 protein. The profile shows a few thousand distinct CDR3 sequences, approximately 30% of them singletons. The sample here was PBMCs, taken at surgery. Every receptor here comes from a male donor with early-stage non-small cell lung cancer.

V and J are TRBV20-1 and TRBJ1-1, with D unresolved. This CDR3 is built from 15 residues. V was clipped by 0 bases and J by 2 bases, with 13 bases between them. Looked up from germline, CDR1 is DFQATT and CDR2 is SNEGSKA (reference sequence). The CDR3 DNA follows: TGCAGTGCTAGAGATTATCGTACTGGAAACACTGAAGCTTTCTTT. It codes for CSARDYRTGNTEAFF.

This clonotype has only one observation. At one of its ends the junction is not consistent with the germline gene, which may arise from a read error. The chain is built from TRBV16 and TRBJ1-5; the D gene is possibly TRBD1 (5 bases). The germline CDR1 and CDR2 sequences are KGHSY and FQNENV. This CDR3 has 15 residues. The CDR3: CVSSQSGQGGQPQHF. The CDR3 DNA sequence: TGTGTCAGCAGCCAATCGGGGCAGGGCGGACAGCCCCAGCATTTT.

By its share, this clonotype is medium-sized (0.01 to 0.1%). V is TRBV28 and J is TRBJ1-5, with D perhaps TRBD1 (5 bases). V lost 6 bases and J 4 bases, leaving 28 bases between the germline ends. Germline CDR1 and CDR2: MDHEN and SYDVKM. This CDR3 comprises 19 residues. As DNA, the CDR3 is TGTGCCAGCAGCTCCCGGGACTCCAGATACTGCCTCAGGAATCAGCCCCAGCATTTT. Amino acids: CASSSRDSRYCLRNQPQHF.

This chain uses TRBV6-2 or TRBV6-3 with TRBJ2-2, with D perhaps being TRBD1 or TRBD2 (6 bases each). V lost 3 bases and J 2 bases, leaving 19 bases between the germline ends. The germline V gene encodes CDR1 MNHEY and CDR2 SVGEGT. There are 18 residues in the CDR3. The CDR3 DNA follows: TGTGCCAGCAGTTATGACCCGCAGGGGAGGTTCAACACCGGGGAGCTGTTTTTT. Protein: CASSYDPQGRFNTGELFF.

The rearrangement uses TRBV10-2 and TRBJ2-5; D remains unclear. This CDR3 is built from 13 residues. CDR1 WSHSY and CDR2 SAAADI come from the germline V gene. With 0 bases removed from V and 5 bases from J, the gap between germline ends came to 7 bases. CDR3 residues: CASSESKFETQYF. Here the CDR3 DNA reads TGCGCCAGCAGTGAGTCGAAGTTTGAGACCCAGTACTTC.

By share of the sample, this clonotype is medium-sized. V is TRBV11-2 and J is TRBJ2-3; D is uncertain. Trimming removed 3 bases from V and 2 bases from J, with 12 bases in between. This CDR3 is 15 amino acids long. Germline CDR1 is SGHAT and CDR2 is FQNNGV. The CDR3 here is CASSFRDPDTDTQYF. The CDR3 bases are TGTGCCAGCAGCTTCCGAGATCCCGACACAGATACGCAGTATTTT.

In this sample, this clonotype is medium-sized. The chain carries TRBV19 and TRBJ1-5; 8 nucleotides align to TRBD1. This CDR3 contains 15 residues. J gave up 4 bases and V 8 bases, and 10 bases lay outside the gene matches. Germline V gene lookup returns CDR1 LNHDA and CDR2 SQIVND (reference sequence). The CDR3 DNA follows: TGTGCCAGTGGGATCGAGGACAGGGCTAATCAGCCCCAGCATTTT. Its translation: CASGIEDRANQPQHF.

In this sample, this clonotype turned up many times. The chain uses TRBV6-5 and TRBJ1-2; 7 bases are a match to TRBD1. Per germline, CDR1 MNHEY and CDR2 SVGAGI. Trimming removed 7 bases from V and 1 base from J; junction bases left unmatched: 6. The CDR3 runs 14 residues. CDR3 amino acids: CASTRTGLNYGYTF. The CDR3 region has the DNA TGTGCCAGCACAAGGACAGGACTTAACTATGGCTACACCTTC.

By sample share, this clonotype is large (0.1 to 1%). The chain recombines TRBV7-6 with TRBJ2-7; no clear D gene. The V gene lost 1 base and the J gene lost 7 bases, with 14 bases spanning the gap. Germline values: CDR1 SGHVS, CDR2 FNYEAQ. The CDR3 sequence is 14 residues long. The CDR3 spells CASSLGVQPKEQYF. The DNA of the CDR3 is TGTGCCAGCAGCTTAGGGGTGCAGCCGAAGGAGCAGTACTTC. Filled out from reference TRBV7-6 and TRBJ2-7, the complete variable domain reads GAGVSQSPRYKVTKRGQDVALRCDPISGHVSLYWYRQALGQGPEFLTYFNYEAQQDKSGLPNDRFSAERPEGSISTLTIQRTEQRDSAMYRCASSLGVQPKEQYFGPGTRLTVT.

Worth noting for this clonotype: This may be a read error: a much more frequent sequence differs by one nucleotide. In DNA form, the CDR3 reads TGCAGAGCTAGAGATCAGCGGGGGAGCTCCTACAATGAGCAGTTCTTC. Protein product: CRARDQRGSSYNEQFF. The chain combines TRBV20-1 with TRBJ2-1, with 8 positions matching TRBD2. The CDR3 loop spans 16 amino acids. Germline V gene data show CDR1 as DFQATT and CDR2 as SNEGSKA (reference sequence).

This clonotype has a count of ten or more. Germline and junction disagree at one end, which may indicate a read error. The V gene is TRBV11-2, the J gene TRBJ1-1; no clear D. The length of the CDR3 is 14 residues. Germline assignment: CDR1 SGHAT and CDR2 FQNNGV. This CDR3 reads CASSLEGRGTEVFF. The CDR3 DNA reads as TGTGCCAGCAGCTTAGAAGGGCGGGGAACTGAAGTTTTCTTT.

This clonotype has at least ten counts. V usage is TRBV20-1 and J usage is TRBJ2-7; D might be TRBD2 (6 bases). The V end was cut by 1 base, the J end by 5 bases, with 21 bases between. CDR1 and CDR2 (germline): DFQATT, SNEGSKA (reference sequence). The CDR3 is 16 residues long. DNA of the CDR3: TGCAGTGCTAGAGTGCGAGGGACTCCGATCCGGGACGAGCAGTACTTC. The encoded protein is CSARVRGTPIRDEQYF.